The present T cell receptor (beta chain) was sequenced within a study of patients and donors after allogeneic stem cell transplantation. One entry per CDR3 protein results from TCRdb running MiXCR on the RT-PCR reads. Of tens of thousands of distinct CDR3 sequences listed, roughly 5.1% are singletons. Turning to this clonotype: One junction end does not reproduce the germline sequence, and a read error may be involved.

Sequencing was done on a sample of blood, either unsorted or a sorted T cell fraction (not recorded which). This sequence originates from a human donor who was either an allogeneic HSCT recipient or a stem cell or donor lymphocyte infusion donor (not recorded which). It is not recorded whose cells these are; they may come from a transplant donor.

CDR3 region: CASSLEEAQYF. Here the CDR3 DNA reads TGTGCCAGCAGCTTGGAAGAGGCCCAGTACTTC. This chain links TRBV5-5 with TRBJ2-5; no clear D. This CDR3 is 11 amino acids long. Germline CDR1 is SGHKS and CDR2 is YYEKEE (reference sequence).